This TCR beta chain is from a study of chemoradiotherapy in HPV16-positive cancers (dated 2022 in TCRdb). Describing the broader study: Functional T-cell assays on cells from two HPV16-positive patients defined candidate HPV-specific T-cell clones and common TCR motifs. The study set out to ask whether T-cell immunity against the HPV oncoproteins E6 and E7 changes over the course of chemoradiotherapy and whether that immunity affects survival. The candidate HPV-specific TCRs and motifs were subsequently tracked in TCR repertoires obtained from 70 to 95 patients with HPV-related cancers.

A word on this clone: What antigen it recognizes has not been identified. No base quality values were provided; no much bigger clone lies one nucleotide off.

General study outcomes and caveats: Among HPV16-positive patients, expansion of HPV-responsive T cells during chemoradiotherapy was associated with better recurrence-free survival. Only a couple of HPV16-positive patients were used to derive the functional definition of HPV-specific T cells, and the survival association was reported for HPV16-positive patients. Expansion of candidate HPV-specific clones and E7-related TCR motifs was observed in the tumor microenvironment during treatment, whereas no such expansion was observed for non-HPV-specific T cells.

The method behind the library was the immunoSEQ multiplex PCR assay. TCRdb took this table from immuneACCESS and kept in-frame rearrangements with V and J called. Such tables lack part of the clones; where checked against another copy, unresolved V genes explain under half of the gap, and the rest is unexplained. For this sample there are 3,400 or so clones; about 88% appear just once. Clones ranked in the top ten supply approximately 5% of the sample. Because repertoires were sampled repeatedly during chemoradiotherapy, clonal expansion in the tumor microenvironment could be followed. The CDR3 numbers 14 residues from cysteine through phenylalanine. Just the 42-base CDR3 DNA is kept, in frame starting at base 1. V lost 0 bases and J lost 5 bases; the stretch between them is 10 bases long. The germline V gene (reference sequence) sets CDR1 to PRHDT and CDR2 to FYEKMQ.

The specimen was tumor tissue, collected from a patient who underwent chemoradiotherapy. The rearranged segments are TRBV13 and TRBJ1-2; the D gene is unclear. The origin of this receptor is a human donor with HPV-associated anogenital cancer. The nucleotide sequence is TGTGCCAGCAGCTTAGGCCGGGGAGATTATGGCTACACCTTC. This codes for CASSLGRGDYGYTF.